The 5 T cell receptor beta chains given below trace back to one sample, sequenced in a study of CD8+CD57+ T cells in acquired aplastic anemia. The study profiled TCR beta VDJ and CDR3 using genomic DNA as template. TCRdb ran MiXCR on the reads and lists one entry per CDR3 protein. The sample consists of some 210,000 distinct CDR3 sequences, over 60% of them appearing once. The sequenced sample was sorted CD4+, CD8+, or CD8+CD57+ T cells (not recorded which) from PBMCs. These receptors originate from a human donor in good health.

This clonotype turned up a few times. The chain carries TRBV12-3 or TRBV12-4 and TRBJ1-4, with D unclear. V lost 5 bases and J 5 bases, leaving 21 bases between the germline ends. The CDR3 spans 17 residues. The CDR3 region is CASSPSTRYIDNEKLFF. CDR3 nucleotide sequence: TGTGCCAGCAGTCCGTCGACTCGGTATATCGACAATGAAAAACTGTTTTTT.

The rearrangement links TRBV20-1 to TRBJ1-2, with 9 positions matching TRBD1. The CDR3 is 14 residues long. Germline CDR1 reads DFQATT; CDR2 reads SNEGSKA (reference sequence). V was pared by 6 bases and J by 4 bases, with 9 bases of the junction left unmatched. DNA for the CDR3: TGCAGTGCCGTGACGGGACAGGGCGTCTATGGCTACACCTTC. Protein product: CSAVTGQGVYGYTF.

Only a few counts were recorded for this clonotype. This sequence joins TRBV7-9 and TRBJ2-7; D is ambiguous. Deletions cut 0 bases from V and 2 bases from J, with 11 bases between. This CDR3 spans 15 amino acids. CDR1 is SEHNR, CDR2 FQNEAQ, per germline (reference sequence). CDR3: CASSLARRGAYEQYF. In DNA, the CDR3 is TGTGCCAGCAGCTTAGCGCGGCGTGGGGCCTACGAGCAGTACTTC.

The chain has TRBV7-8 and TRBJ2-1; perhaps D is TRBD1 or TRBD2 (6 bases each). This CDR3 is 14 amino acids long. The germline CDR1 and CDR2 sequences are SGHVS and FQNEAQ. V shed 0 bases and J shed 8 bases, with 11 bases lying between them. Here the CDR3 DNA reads TGTGCCAGCAGCTTAGCGGGGGGCGAAGATGAGCAGTTCTTC. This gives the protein CASSLAGGEDEQFF.

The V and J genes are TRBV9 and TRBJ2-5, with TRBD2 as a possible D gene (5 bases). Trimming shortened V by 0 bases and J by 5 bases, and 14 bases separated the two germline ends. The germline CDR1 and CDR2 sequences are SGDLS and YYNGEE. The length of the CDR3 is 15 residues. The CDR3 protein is CASSVGLSSGETQYF. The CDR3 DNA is TGTGCCAGCAGCGTAGGGCTTAGCTCGGGGGAGACCCAGTACTTC.